This T cell receptor (beta chain) was sequenced in a study of cytomegalovirus exposure and HLA in healthy donors. Study-level results: The majority of TCR sequences were rare, yet some public TCRs appeared in many donors. It was reportedly the case that the classifier diagnosed cytomegalovirus status with high specificity and sensitivity. Some TCR beta chains (about 170 of them) were listed as cytomegalovirus-associated.

Using immunoSEQ multiplex PCR, the repertoire was profiled, and TCRdb retains in-frame clones only, with some absent. The table lists 50,000 to 65,000 clones, roughly nine tenths of them singletons, with 7.5% to 9.5% in the top ten. The CDR3 totals 19 residues. Losses at the gene ends were 4 bases for V and 0 bases for J; bases not matched to a gene: 16. Looked up from germline, CDR1 is SGDLS and CDR2 is YYNGEE. Regarding this clone: Its antigen is still unknown.

The source material was PBMCs. The chain combines TRBV9 with TRBJ1-3, with 7 bases matching TRBD1. This TCR was recovered from a woman under 30 in good health and CMV-seropositive. The CDR3 DNA is TGTGCCAGCAGCCCAAACCTCCCTAGACAGGGTAACTCTGGAAACACCATATATTTT. It is translated as CASSPNLPRQGNSGNTIYF.